A selection of T cell receptor beta chains follows, all from one sample in a study of blood T cell repertoires in COVID-19. Sequencing used immunoSEQ multiplex PCR; TCRdb keeps in-frame clones, though not all of them. The sample includes about 94,000 clones, roughly 86% of them seen just once. Sequencing input: peripheral blood. These receptors were collected from a woman aged 55-70 years in a cohort sampled during active or convalescent COVID-19. Both conserved end residues are part of each CDR3. A D gene is named only where the DNA matches it firmly. Part of the rows lack a size; the others show once, few, many or a class for expanded clones.

clone size	V gene	J gene	D gene	CDR3 length	CDR3 protein	CDR3 DNA
-	TRBV19	TRBJ2-5	-	14	CASSPQGPGETQYF	TGTGCCAGTAGTCCCCAAGGGCCAGGGGAGACCCAGTACTTC
-	TRBV28	TRBJ2-7	TRBD1	14	CASSMTGLSYEQYF	TGTGCCAGCAGCATGACAGGGCTTTCCTACGAGCAGTACTTC
-	TRBV19	TRBJ1-2	-	16	CASSGRESLLNYGYTF	TGTGCCAGCTCGGGACGGGAGTCACTTTTAAACTATGGCTACACCTTC
-	TRBV7-2	TRBJ1-5	-	16	CASSSLGPYSNQPQHF	TGTGCCAGCAGCTCCCTGGGGCCATATAGCAATCAGCCCCAGCATTTT
-	TRBV6-6	TRBJ1-1	-	13	CACTRGENTEAFF	TGTGCCTGCACCAGGGGTGAGAACACTGAAGCTTTCTTT
-	TRBV5-6	TRBJ1-2	-	15	CASSLEPDSNYGYTF	TGTGCCAGCAGCTTGGAACCAGACTCTAACTATGGCTACACCTTC
-	TRBV5-4	TRBJ2-1	TRBD1	15	CASSSGQMGVSEQFF	TGTGCCAGCAGCTCGGGACAGATGGGGGTAAGTGAGCAGTTCTTC
-	TRBV5-1	TRBJ2-1	TRBD2	15	CASATGLAGIIEQFF	TGCGCCAGCGCGACGGGACTAGCGGGAATAATAGAGCAGTTCTTC
once	TRBV11-1	TRBJ1-2	-	14	CASSSDSGGGGYTF	TGTGCCAGCAGCTCCGATTCGGGTGGTGGTGGCTACACCTTC
-	TRBV2	TRBJ1-4	TRBD1	14	CARGQGAIGEKLFF	TGTGCCAGGGGACAGGGGGCGATTGGAGAAAAACTGTTTTTT
-	TRBV29-1	TRBJ2-5	TRBD2	13	CSCAGLAGETQYF	TGCAGCTGCGCCGGACTAGCGGGAGAGACCCAGTACTTC
-	TRBV28	TRBJ2-2	TRBD2	16	CASSLLAGPNTGELFF	TGTGCCAGCAGCCTCCTAGCGGGGCCAAACACCGGGGAGCTGTTTTTT
-	TRBV9	TRBJ1-2	TRBD1	14	CASSPQTGRYGYTF	TGTGCCAGCAGCCCCCAGACAGGGAGGTATGGCTACACCTTC
-	TRBV28	TRBJ1-2	-	15	CASSFETLLNYGYTF	TGTGCCAGCAGTTTCGAGACACTGCTAAACTATGGCTACACCTTC
-	TRBV25-1	TRBJ2-1	TRBD1	15	CASSEPGGPYNEQFF	TGTGCCAGCAGTGAACCAGGGGGCCCCTACAATGAGCAGTTCTTC
-	TRBV6-5	TRBJ1-2	-	13	CASSLTDSYGYTF	TGTGCCAGCAGTTTGACAGACAGCTATGGCTACACCTTC
-	TRBV14	TRBJ2-3	-	14	CASSRSSGWDTQYF	TGTGCCAGCAGTCGAAGTTCAGGGTGGGATACGCAGTATTTT
once	TRBV4-1	TRBJ2-3	-	15	CASSPRQGRADTQYF	TGCGCCAGCAGCCCAAGGCAGGGAAGAGCAGATACGCAGTATTTT
-	TRBV11-2	TRBJ2-5	-	13	CASSLGRQETQYF	TGTGCCAGCAGCTTAGGTCGCCAGGAGACCCAGTACTTC
-	TRBV6-5	TRBJ2-7	-	10	CAGGGEEQYF	TGTGCCGGCGGAGGAGAGGAGCAGTACTTC
-	TRBV19	TRBJ1-4	TRBD1	15	CASSPRDSSNEKLFF	TGTGCCAGTAGTCCCCGGGACAGCTCTAATGAAAAACTGTTTTTT
-	TRBV2	TRBJ1-6	-	16	CASSSPGGSGGSPLHF	TGTGCCAGCAGCTCCCCGGGGGGCTCCGGGGGTTCACCCCTCCACTTT
-	TRBV18	TRBJ2-7	-	14	CASSRGRRTYEQYF	TGTGCCAGCTCACGGGGGAGGCGGACCTACGAGCAGTACTTC
-	TRBV9	TRBJ1-2	-	15	CASSAWDNPHYGYTF	TGTGCCAGCAGCGCCTGGGACAACCCCCACTATGGCTACACCTTC
-	TRBV2	TRBJ2-1	TRBD2	14	CASNGLAGGLEQFF	TGTGCCAGCAATGGACTAGCGGGGGGTCTTGAGCAGTTCTTC
-	TRBV10-2	TRBJ2-1	-	16	CASSERTGSSYNEQFF	TGCGCCAGCAGTGAAAGAACGGGGAGCTCCTACAATGAGCAGTTCTTC